This TCR beta chain was sequenced in a study of long-term antiretroviral therapy in people with HIV. The study, taken as a whole, reports: Pre-ART expanded clones dominated the repertoire at every time point. HIV repertoires covered narrower CDR3 length ranges than controls did.

The CDR3 is 15 residues long, ends included. Germline CDR1 reads MDHEN; CDR2 reads SYDVKM. Researchers report immunoSEQ v3.0 was run at survey level. Sequencing used immunoSEQ multiplex PCR; TCRdb keeps in-frame clones, though not all of them. The data show 30,000 to 45,000 clones, with 75% to 85% seen just once and 5.8% held by the top ten. On this clone itself: No antigen is known for it. The DNA is left out, because the CDR3 cannot be placed on it with certainty; the CDR3 is given as TCRdb lists it.

V and J are TRBV28 and TRBJ1-2; the table names TRBD1, a call not compared with the DNA. The receptor was isolated from a man younger than 40 with HIV. The source was unsorted PBMCs, collected 3.4 years after starting antiretroviral therapy. CDR3 sequence: CASSTSTGWAYGYTF.